The T cell receptor beta chain described here comes from a study of blood T cells in healthy people across ages. Study-wide findings and caveats: Unsorted PBMCs blocked a conclusive comparison of naive and antigen-experienced cells.

From germline, CDR1 is MNHNS and CDR2 SASEGT. Trimming pared 7 bases from V and 4 bases from J, leaving 12 bases between. The CDR3 length is 13 residues. Together with a sample-barcoded 5' primer, a J-beta primer mix was included in a second PCR lasting about 6 to 11 cycles. Each cDNA molecule received a tag from a template-switch adaptor that had 12 random nucleotides. TCRdb reprocessed the 5' RACE reads with MiXCR, giving one entry per CDR3 protein. The sample holds 1.4 million to 1.5 million distinct CDR3 sequences, 35% to 45% seen once. As for this clonotype: Its antigen is unidentified.

Source material: blood. This clonotype originated in a woman between 18 and 30 years old in good health. The rearrangement uses TRBV6-1 and TRBJ2-3; D tentatively fits TRBD1 or TRBD2 (5 bases each). CDR3 in amino acids: CASTEGRADTQYF. In DNA, the CDR3 is TGTGCCAGCACCGAGGGGCGGGCAGATACGCAGTATTTT.